This entry lists 12 T cell receptor beta chains sequenced from one sample in a study of OX40 agonist ivuxolimab in advanced cancers. Libraries were prepared by immunoSEQ multiplex PCR; TCRdb keeps only in-frame clonotypes and omits some of them. The sample has 67,000 or so clones, about 88% seen once; the top ten hold 0.95% to 1.4%. The sequencing used CD4+ or CD8+ T cells sorted from blood, collected in a trial of the OX40 agonist ivuxolimab. These receptors all stem from an adult with an advanced solid tumor such as melanoma, head and neck, liver or kidney cancer.

This clone has just a few counts. A junction end diverges from the germline sequence, so it may reflect a read error. The J gene is TRBJ1-5, the V gene TRBV18; unclear D gene. Per the germline V gene, CDR1 is KGHSH and CDR2 is LQKENI. The CDR3 extends over 13 amino acids. CDR3 DNA: TGTGCCAGCTCCCGACATAGCGATCAGCCCCAGCATTTT. Its translation: CASSRHSDQPQHF. The whole variable domain, filled in from reference TRBV18 and TRBJ1-5, reads NAGVMQNPRHLVRRRGQEARLRCSPMKGHSHVYWYRQLPEEGLKFMVYLQKENIIDESGMPKERFSAEFPKEGPSILRIQQVVRGDSAAYFCASSRHSDQPQHFGDGTRLSIL.

The rearrangement joins TRBV19 to TRBJ1-5, with 7 bases matching TRBD1. The CDR3 loop spans 17 amino acids. In germline, CDR1 is LNHDA, CDR2 SQIVND (reference sequence). Unmatched junction bases numbered 10, after V lost 5 bases and J lost 0 bases. The DNA of the CDR3 is TGTGCCAGTAGTGTACCCGGGACAGAAAGTAGCAATCAGCCCCAGCATTTT. This codes for CASSVPGTESSNQPQHF.

The J gene is TRBJ1-1, the V gene TRBV30; D is uncertain. Germline V CDR1 and CDR2: GTSNPN, SVGIG (reference sequence). The CDR3 extends over 13 amino acids. V lost 1 base and J 1 base, leaving 7 bases between the germline ends. This CDR3 is CAWSEKGNTEAFF. CDR3 bases: TGTGCCTGGAGTGAAAAGGGGAACACTGAAGCTTTCTTT.

V gene TRBV7-9 combines with J gene TRBJ1-4; 7 bases are a match to TRBD1. V was pared by 6 bases and J by 5 bases, with 6 bases of the junction left unmatched. The CDR3 has 14 residues. From germline, CDR1 is SEHNR and CDR2 FQNEAQ (reference sequence). CDR3 bases: TGTGCCAGCAGTTACAGGGGTGAAAATGAAAAACTGTTTTTT. It specifies CASSYRGENEKLFF.

This chain connects TRBV7-9 to TRBJ2-3; 8 nucleotides agree with TRBD2. The CDR3 is 16 residues long. V lost 1 base to trimming and J lost 4 bases; unmatched junction nucleotides: 7. Germline V lookup: CDR1 SEHNR, CDR2 FQNEAQ (reference sequence). The CDR3 coding sequence is TGTGCCAGCAGCTTAGGAGCGGGAGCTCTGCCAGATACGCAGTATTTT. Protein: CASSLGAGALPDTQYF.

V usage is TRBV28 and J usage is TRBJ2-5; D is unresolved. CDR3 size: 12 residues. Trimming shortened V by 1 base and J by 7 bases, and 7 bases separated the two germline ends. CDR1 and CDR2 from the germline V gene are MDHEN and SYDVKM. The CDR3 DNA reads TGTGCCAGCAGTTTATCGGGCTGGACCCAGTACTTC. Translated, it gives CASSLSGWTQYF.

The chain carries TRBV28 and TRBJ2-7; 9 positions agree with TRBD2. With V trimmed by 2 bases and J by 6 bases, 8 bases remained unmatched. The CDR3 loop spans 15 amino acids. Germline CDR1 is MDHEN and CDR2 is SYDVKM. The CDR3 region is CASSLGGTSSGEQYF. The CDR3 DNA reads TGTGCCAGCAGTTTAGGCGGGACTAGCAGCGGCGAGCAGTACTTC.

The CDR3 DNA reads as TGCGCCAGCAGCTTGGCATATGAGCAGTTCTTC. Translation: CASSLAYEQFF. The chain is built from TRBV5-1 and TRBJ2-1; D is unresolved. Trimming removed 0 bases from V and 8 bases from J, with 3 bases in between. CDR3 length: 11 residues. CDR1 and CDR2 (germline): SGHRS, YFSETQ.

V gene TRBV6-6 combines with J gene TRBJ1-1; 7 bases fit TRBD1. This CDR3 is 14 amino acids long. Germline V gene lookup returns CDR1 MNHNY and CDR2 SVGAGI (reference sequence). The junction had 5 bases not matched to a gene; V was cut back by 7 bases and J by 0 bases. CDR3 loop: CASNRGGMNTEAFF. In DNA, the CDR3 is TGTGCCAGCAACAGGGGCGGCATGAACACTGAAGCTTTCTTT.

The rearrangement uses TRBV18 and TRBJ2-1; D is perhaps TRBD1 (6 bases). Deletions cut 0 bases from V and 6 bases from J, with 12 bases between. CDR1 is KGHSH, CDR2 LQKENI, per germline. The CDR3 has 15 residues. CDR3 DNA: TGTGCCAGCTCACCACCGACAGGAAACGGCAATGAGCAGTTCTTC. Amino acids: CASSPPTGNGNEQFF.

CDR3 coding DNA: TGTGCCAGCTCACCAACTGGGAACACCGGGGAGCTGTTTTTT. Protein product: CASSPTGNTGELFF. This chain connects TRBV18 to TRBJ2-2; D is undetermined. V lost 2 bases and J lost 1, with 5 bases in between. The CDR3 runs 14 residues. Germline assignment: CDR1 KGHSH and CDR2 LQKENI.

This clone was detected once. The chain couples TRBV5-1 to TRBJ2-1; weak D call: TRBD2 (5 bases). The CDR3 spans 14 residues. V was trimmed by 4 bases and J by 3 bases, leaving 11 bases between them. Germline loops: CDR1 SGHRS, CDR2 YFSETQ. Written as DNA, the CDR3 is TGCGCCAGCAGCCAGGACTCAATCTACAATGAGCAGTTCTTC. Its protein is CASSQDSIYNEQFF.